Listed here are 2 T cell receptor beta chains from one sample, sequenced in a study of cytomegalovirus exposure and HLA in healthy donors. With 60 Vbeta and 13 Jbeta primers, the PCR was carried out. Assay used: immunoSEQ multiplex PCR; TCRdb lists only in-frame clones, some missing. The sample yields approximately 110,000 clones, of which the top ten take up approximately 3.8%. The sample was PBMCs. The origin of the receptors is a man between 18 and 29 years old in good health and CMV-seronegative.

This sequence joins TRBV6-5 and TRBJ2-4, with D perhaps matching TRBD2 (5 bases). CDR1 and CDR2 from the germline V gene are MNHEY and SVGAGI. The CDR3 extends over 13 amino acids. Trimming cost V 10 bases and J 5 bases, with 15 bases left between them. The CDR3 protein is CATFSGIQNIQYF. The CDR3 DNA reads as TGTGCCACCTTTTCCGGGATACAAAACATTCAGTACTTC.

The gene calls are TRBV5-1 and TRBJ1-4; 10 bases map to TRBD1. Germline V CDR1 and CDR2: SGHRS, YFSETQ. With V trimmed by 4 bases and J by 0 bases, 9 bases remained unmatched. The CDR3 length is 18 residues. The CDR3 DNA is TGCGCCAGCAGCCAATACGGACAGGGGGTTGCAACTAATGAAAAACTGTTTTTT. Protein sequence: CASSQYGQGVATNEKLFF.